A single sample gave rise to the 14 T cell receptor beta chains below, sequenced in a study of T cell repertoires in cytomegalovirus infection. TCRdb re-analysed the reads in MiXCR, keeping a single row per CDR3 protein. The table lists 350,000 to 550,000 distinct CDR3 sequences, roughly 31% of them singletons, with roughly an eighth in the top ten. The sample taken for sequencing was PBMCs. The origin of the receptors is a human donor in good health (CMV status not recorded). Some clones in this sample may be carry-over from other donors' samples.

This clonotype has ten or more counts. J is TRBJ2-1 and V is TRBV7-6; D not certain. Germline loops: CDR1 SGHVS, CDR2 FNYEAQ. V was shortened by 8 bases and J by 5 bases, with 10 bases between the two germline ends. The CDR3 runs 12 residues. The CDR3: CASAFTDNEQFF. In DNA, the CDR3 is TGTGCCAGCGCTTTCACCGACAATGAGCAGTTCTTC.

The CDR3 region has the DNA TGTGCCAGCAGCTTACGACAGGGCTCAAGCTCCTACGAGCAGTACTTC. Encoded protein: CASSLRQGSSSYEQYF. The chain joins TRBV12-3 or TRBV12-4 to TRBJ2-7; 7 bases match TRBD1. CDR3 length equals 16 residues. V shed 6 bases, J shed 0 bases, and the junction held 11 bases outside the gene matches.

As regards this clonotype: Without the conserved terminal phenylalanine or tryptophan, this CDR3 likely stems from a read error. Written as DNA, the CDR3 is TGTGCCAGCAGACTAGCGGGGGCGGGGAATGAGCAGTTCTTA. Translation gives CASRLAGAGNEQFL. The genes are TRBV6-8 and TRBJ2-1, with 11 bases fitting TRBD2. Germline V gives CDR1 MNHGY, CDR2 SAAAGT. The CDR3 length is 14 residues. J gave up 7 bases and V 6 bases, and 5 bases lay outside the gene matches.

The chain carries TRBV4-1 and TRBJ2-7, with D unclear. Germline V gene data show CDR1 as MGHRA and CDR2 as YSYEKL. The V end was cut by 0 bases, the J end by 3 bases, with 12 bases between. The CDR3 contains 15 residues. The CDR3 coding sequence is TGCGCCAGCAGCCAAGATCGGAGAGAAGACTACGAGCAGTACTTC. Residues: CASSQDRREDYEQYF.

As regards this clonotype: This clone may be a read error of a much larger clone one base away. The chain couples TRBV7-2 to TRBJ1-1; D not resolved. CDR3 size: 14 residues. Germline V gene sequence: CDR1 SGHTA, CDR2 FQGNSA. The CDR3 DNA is TGTGCCAGCAGCTTAGGACACCTGAACCCTGAAGCTTTCTTT. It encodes CASSLGHLNPEAFF. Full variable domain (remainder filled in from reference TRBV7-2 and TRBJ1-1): GAGVSQSPSNKVTEKGKDVELRCDPISGHTALYWYRQSLGQGLEFLIYFQGNSAPDKSGLPSDRFSAERTGGSVSTLTIQRTQQEDSAVYLCASSLGHLNPEAFFGQGTRLTVV.

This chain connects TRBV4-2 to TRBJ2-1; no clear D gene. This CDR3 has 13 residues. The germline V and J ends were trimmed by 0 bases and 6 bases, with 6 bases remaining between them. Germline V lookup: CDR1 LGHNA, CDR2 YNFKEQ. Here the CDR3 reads CASSQESGNEQFF. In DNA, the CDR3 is TGTGCCAGCAGCCAAGAGTCAGGCAATGAGCAGTTCTTC.

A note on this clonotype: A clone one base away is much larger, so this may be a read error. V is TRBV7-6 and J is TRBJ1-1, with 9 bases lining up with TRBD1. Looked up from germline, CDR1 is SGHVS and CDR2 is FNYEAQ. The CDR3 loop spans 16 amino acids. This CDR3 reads CASSLEGTGMNTGAFF. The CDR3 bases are TGTGCCAGCAGCTTAGAGGGGACAGGGATGAACACTGGAGCTTTCTTT.

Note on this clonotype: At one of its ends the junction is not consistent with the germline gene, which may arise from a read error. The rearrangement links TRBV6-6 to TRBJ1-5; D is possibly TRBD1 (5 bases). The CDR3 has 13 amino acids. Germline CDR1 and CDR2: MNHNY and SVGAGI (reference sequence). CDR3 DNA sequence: TGTGCCAGCAACCGGGACGGCTATCAGCCCAAGCATTTT. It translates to CASNRDGYQPKHF.

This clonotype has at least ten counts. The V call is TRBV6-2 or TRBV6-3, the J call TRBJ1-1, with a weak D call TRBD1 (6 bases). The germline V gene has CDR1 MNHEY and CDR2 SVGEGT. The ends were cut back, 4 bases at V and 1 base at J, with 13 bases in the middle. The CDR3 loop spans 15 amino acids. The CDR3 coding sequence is TGTGCCAGCAGTTCCCCGGACAGTTGGAACACTGAAGCTTTCTTT. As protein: CASSSPDSWNTEAFF.

CDR3: CASSPGQGRSEAFF. CDR3 nucleotides: TGTGCCAGCAGCCCTGGACAGGGAAGGTCTGAAGCTTTCTTT. The chain employs TRBV5-4 and TRBJ1-1; 8 nucleotides match TRBD1. J was trimmed by 6 bases and V by 4 bases; bases with no gene match: 8. The CDR3 runs to 14 residues. CDR1 is SGHNT, CDR2 YYREEE, per germline (reference sequence).

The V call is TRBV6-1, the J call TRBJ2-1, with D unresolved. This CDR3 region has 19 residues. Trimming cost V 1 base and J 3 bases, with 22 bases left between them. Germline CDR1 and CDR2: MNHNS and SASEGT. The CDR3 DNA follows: TGTGCCAGCAGTGAAGGGGCGAAGCGTGGTTCTTTGGGCTACAATGAGCAGTTCTTC. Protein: CASSEGAKRGSLGYNEQFF.

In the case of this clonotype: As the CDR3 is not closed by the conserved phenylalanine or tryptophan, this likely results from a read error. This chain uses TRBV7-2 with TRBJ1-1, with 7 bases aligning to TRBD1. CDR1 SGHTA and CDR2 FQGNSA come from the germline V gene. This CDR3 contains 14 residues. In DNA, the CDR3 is TGTGCCATCAGCCATGGGACAGCGAACACTGAAGCTTTCTGT. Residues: CAISHGTANTEAFC.

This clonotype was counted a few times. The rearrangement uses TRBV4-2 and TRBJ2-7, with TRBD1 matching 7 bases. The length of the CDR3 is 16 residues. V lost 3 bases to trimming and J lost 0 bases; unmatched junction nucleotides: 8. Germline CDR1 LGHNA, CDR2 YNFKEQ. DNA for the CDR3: TGTGCCAGCAGCCAGGACACAGGGGACCCCTCCTACGAGCAGTACTTC. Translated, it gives CASSQDTGDPSYEQYF.

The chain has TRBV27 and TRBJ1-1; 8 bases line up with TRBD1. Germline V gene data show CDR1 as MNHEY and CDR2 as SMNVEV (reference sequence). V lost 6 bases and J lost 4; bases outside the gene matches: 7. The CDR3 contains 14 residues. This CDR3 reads CASSARGPATEAFF. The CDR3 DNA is TGTGCCAGCAGCGCCAGGGGGCCCGCCACTGAAGCTTTCTTT.